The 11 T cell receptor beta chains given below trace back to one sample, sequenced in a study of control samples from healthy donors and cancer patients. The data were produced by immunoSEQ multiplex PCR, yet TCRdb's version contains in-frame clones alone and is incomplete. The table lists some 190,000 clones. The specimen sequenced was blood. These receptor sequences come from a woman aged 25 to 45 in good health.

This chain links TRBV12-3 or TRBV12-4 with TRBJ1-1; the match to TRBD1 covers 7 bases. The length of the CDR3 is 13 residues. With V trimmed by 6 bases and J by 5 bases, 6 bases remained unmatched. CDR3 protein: CASSLTGRTEAFF. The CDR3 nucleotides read TGTGCCAGCAGCCTGACAGGGAGGACTGAAGCTTTCTTT.

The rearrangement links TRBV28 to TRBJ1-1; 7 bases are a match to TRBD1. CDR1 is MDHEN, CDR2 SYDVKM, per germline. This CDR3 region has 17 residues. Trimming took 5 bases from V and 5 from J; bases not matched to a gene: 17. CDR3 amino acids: CASSRTHIRTGLTEAFF. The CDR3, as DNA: TGTGCCAGCAGTCGCACTCACATTCGGACAGGTCTGACTGAAGCTTTCTTT.

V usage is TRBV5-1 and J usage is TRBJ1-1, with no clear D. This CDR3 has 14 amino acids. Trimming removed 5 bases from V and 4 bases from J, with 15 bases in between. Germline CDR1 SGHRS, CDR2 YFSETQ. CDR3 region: CASSQSFGGTEAFF. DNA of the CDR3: TGCGCCAGCAGTCAGTCTTTTGGTGGCACTGAAGCTTTCTTT.

In nucleotides, the CDR3 is TGTGCCAGCAGTTTATCCGATGGGAGCAATCAGCCCCAGCATTTT. Translation gives CASSLSDGSNQPQHF. The chain links TRBV28 to TRBJ1-5; D is unresolved. Trimming pared 1 base from V and 1 base from J, leaving 8 bases between. The CDR3 is 15 amino acids. CDR1 and CDR2 from the germline V gene are MDHEN and SYDVKM.

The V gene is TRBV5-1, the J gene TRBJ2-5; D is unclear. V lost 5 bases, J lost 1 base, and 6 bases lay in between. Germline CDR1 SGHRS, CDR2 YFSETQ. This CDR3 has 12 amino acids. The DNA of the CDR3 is TGCGCCAGCAGAGGAAGCCAAGAGACCCAGTACTTC. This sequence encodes CASRGSQETQYF.

CDR3 sequence reads: CASSLTGALLYGYTF. The DNA for the CDR3 is TGTGCCAGCAGTCTCACAGGGGCCCTTCTCTATGGCTACACCTTC. The chain carries TRBV28 and TRBJ1-2, with 7 bases matching TRBD1. Germline lookup yields CDR1 MDHEN and CDR2 SYDVKM. With 5 bases clipped from V and 4 bases from J, the junction kept 10 bases outside the gene matches. There are 15 residues in the CDR3.

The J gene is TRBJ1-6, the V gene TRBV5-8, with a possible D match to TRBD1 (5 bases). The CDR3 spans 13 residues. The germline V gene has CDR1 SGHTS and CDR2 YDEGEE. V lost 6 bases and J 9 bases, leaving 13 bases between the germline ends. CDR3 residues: CASNRDVRSPLHF. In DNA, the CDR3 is TGTGCCAGCAACCGGGACGTTCGTTCACCCCTCCACTTT.

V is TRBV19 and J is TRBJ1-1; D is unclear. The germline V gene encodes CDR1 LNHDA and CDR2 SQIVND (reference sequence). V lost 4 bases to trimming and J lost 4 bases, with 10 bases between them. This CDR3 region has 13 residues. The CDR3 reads CASSNGLFTEAFF. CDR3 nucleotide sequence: TGTGCCAGTAGTAACGGACTCTTCACTGAAGCTTTCTTT.

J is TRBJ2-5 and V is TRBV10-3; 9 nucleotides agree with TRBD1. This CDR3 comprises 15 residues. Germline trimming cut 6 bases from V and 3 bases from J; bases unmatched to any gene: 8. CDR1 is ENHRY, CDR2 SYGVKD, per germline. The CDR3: CAIREDRGWEETQYF. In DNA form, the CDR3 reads TGTGCCATCAGGGAGGACAGGGGCTGGGAAGAGACCCAGTACTTC.

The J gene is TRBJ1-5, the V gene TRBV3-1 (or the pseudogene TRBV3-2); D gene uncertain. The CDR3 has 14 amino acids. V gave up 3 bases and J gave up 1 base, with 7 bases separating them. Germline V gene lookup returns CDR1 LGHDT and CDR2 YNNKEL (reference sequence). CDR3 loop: CASSQGSSNQPQHF. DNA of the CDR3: TGTGCCAGCAGCCAGGGTTCAAGCAATCAGCCCCAGCATTTT.

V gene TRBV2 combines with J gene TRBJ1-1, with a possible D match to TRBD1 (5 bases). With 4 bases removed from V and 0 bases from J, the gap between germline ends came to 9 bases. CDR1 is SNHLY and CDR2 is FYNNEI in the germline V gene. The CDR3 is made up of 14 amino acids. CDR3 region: CASSARQMNTEAFF. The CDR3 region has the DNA TGTGCCAGCAGTGCCAGACAGATGAACACTGAAGCTTTCTTT.